This T cell receptor beta chain came from a study of OX40 agonist ivuxolimab in advanced cancers. Study-level background: Administration of intravenous ivuxolimab to patients occurred every 2 weeks at 0.01 to 10 mg/kg.

Only in-frame clones appear in the TCRdb table, and some are missing; sequencing was by immunoSEQ multiplex PCR. The sample gives 84,000 or so clones, roughly 90% of which show up once; approximately 0.26% is in the top ten. Sampled blood was obtained at baseline, cycle 4 day 1, and cycle 7 day 1. Overall study findings and caveats: The study did not work out the antigen specificity of the expanded peripheral T cells. CD8+ T cells were the subset that, on average, had more expanded clones than CD4+.

The germline V gene encodes CDR1 MNHEY and CDR2 SVGAGI. V gave up 4 bases and J gave up 5 bases, with 5 bases separating them. This CDR3 region has 11 residues. About this clone itself: Its cognate antigen is unknown.

Sample: CD4+ or CD8+ T cells sorted from blood, taken in a trial of the OX40 agonist ivuxolimab. This TCR was sampled from an adult with an advanced solid tumor such as melanoma, head and neck, liver or kidney cancer. The V gene is TRBV6-5, the J gene TRBJ1-2; D ambiguous. The CDR3 coding sequence is TGTGCCAGCAGTTCCCAATATGGCTACACCTTC. Its protein product is CASSSQYGYTF.